One and the same sample provided the 21 T cell receptor beta chains below, sequenced in a study of T-cell memory formation after mild COVID-19. TCRdb recomputed calls from the 5' RACE reads with MiXCR, one row per CDR3 protein. The sample contains about 120,000 distinct CDR3 sequences, roughly 20% of which appear only once. Sequenced material: PBMCs or a T cell subset sorted from them (not recorded which). These receptor sequences come from a man between 18 and 29 years old who had mild COVID-19 (a few samples of this study predate the infection). Cell type and time point are not known.

This chain joins TRBV6-2 or TRBV6-3 and TRBJ2-4, with D possibly being TRBD1 (6 bases). The ends were cut back, 5 bases at V and 2 bases at J, with 16 bases in the middle. CDR1 and CDR2 from the germline V gene are MNHEY and SVGEGT. The CDR3 contains 16 residues. The CDR3 nucleotides read TGTGCCAGCAGTGCCACCCCACAGGGAACCAAAAACATTCAGTACTTC. It codes for CASSATPQGTKNIQYF.

This clonotype was observed a few times. The V and J genes are TRBV7-2 and TRBJ2-3; D is unresolved. This CDR3 contains 14 residues. Trimming took 5 bases from V and 4 from J, leaving 13 bases between them. CDR1 is SGHTA and CDR2 is FQGNSA in the germline V gene. CDR3 protein: CASSPGPGPDTQYF. DNA of the CDR3: TGTGCCAGCAGCCCCGGCCCGGGCCCAGATACGCAGTATTTT.

The CDR3 reads CSASAGLGTEAFF. The CDR3 bases are TGCAGTGCTAGTGCAGGGCTAGGCACTGAAGCTTTCTTT. V gene TRBV20-1 combines with J gene TRBJ1-1; a possible D gene is TRBD1 (5 bases). Germline lookup yields CDR1 DFQATT and CDR2 SNEGSKA (reference sequence). This CDR3 has 13 amino acids. Deletions cut 3 bases from V and 4 bases from J, with 12 bases between.

The rearrangement joins TRBV7-2 to TRBJ2-1; no reliable D call. V lost 10 bases and J lost 3, with 13 bases in between. CDR1 and CDR2 from the germline V gene are SGHTA and FQGNSA. This CDR3 contains 13 residues. The CDR3 spells CAIEDRNYNEQFF. The CDR3 DNA is TGTGCCATCGAGGATAGAAACTACAATGAGCAGTTCTTC.

This clonotype has just a few counts. The rearrangement links TRBV29-1 to TRBJ1-2, with 7 nucleotides matching TRBD1. The CDR3 consists of 13 residues. Germline trimming cut 5 bases from V and 3 bases from J; bases unmatched to any gene: 6. CDR1 is SQVTM, CDR2 ANQGSEA, per germline. The CDR3 here is CSVLNRGDYGYTF. The CDR3 DNA follows: TGCAGCGTTCTTAACAGGGGTGACTATGGCTACACCTTC.

The gene calls are TRBV5-6 and TRBJ1-1, with unresolved D. Germline CDR1 SGHDT, CDR2 YYEEEE. The ends were cut back, 3 bases at V and 0 bases at J, with 15 bases in the middle. CDR3 length: 16 amino acids. CDR3 bases: TGTGCCAGCAGCTCCGTCGGGCTATACATGAACACTGAAGCTTTCTTT. It translates to CASSSVGLYMNTEAFF.

The V and J genes are TRBV11-3 and TRBJ2-6, with D perhaps being TRBD1 or TRBD2 (5 bases each). Trimming removed 5 bases from V and 0 bases from J, with 14 bases in between. This CDR3 contains 17 residues. CDR1 and CDR2 from the germline V gene are SGHNT and YENEEA. This CDR3 is CASSPAVGDSGANVLTF. Written as DNA, the CDR3 is TGTGCCAGCAGCCCTGCGGTGGGGGACTCTGGGGCCAACGTCCTGACTTTC. The entire variable domain, with the rest obtained from reference TRBV11-3 and TRBJ2-6, is as follows: EAGVVQSPRYKIIEKKQPVAFWCNPISGHNTLYWYLQNLGQGPELLIRYENEEAVDDSQLPKDRFSAERLKGVDSTLKIQPAELGDSAVYLCASSPAVGDSGANVLTFGAGSRLTVL.

This clonotype appeared a single time. This sequence joins TRBV10-2 and TRBJ2-3; 13 positions agree with TRBD2. CDR1 and CDR2 from the germline V gene are WSHSY and SAAADI. V lost 6 bases, J lost 1 base, and 4 bases stayed unmatched. This CDR3 contains 16 residues. The CDR3 protein is CASSRTSGGRTDTQYF. CDR3 sequence (DNA): TGCGCCAGCAGCAGGACTAGCGGGGGCCGCACAGATACGCAGTATTTT.

This clonotype was detected only a few times. The chain uses TRBV7-9 and TRBJ1-2, with D maybe TRBD1 (5 bases). Per germline, CDR1 SEHNR and CDR2 FQNEAQ (reference sequence). The CDR3 loop spans 14 amino acids. V dropped 6 bases and J dropped 7 bases, with 18 bases sitting between them. The CDR3 is CASSPSTGLIGYTF. CDR3 nucleotides: TGTGCCAGCAGTCCCTCTACAGGATTAATTGGCTACACCTTC.

The rearrangement uses TRBV4-3 and TRBJ1-1; possibly TRBD1 for D (6 bases). The V and J ends lost 2 bases and 0 bases respectively, with 13 bases between them. This CDR3 is built from 16 residues. Germline loops: CDR1 LGHNA, CDR2 YSLEER. The CDR3 protein is CASSQKGVTLNTEAFF. The CDR3 bases are TGCGCCAGCAGCCAAAAGGGGGTAACTTTGAACACTGAAGCTTTCTTT.

The J gene is TRBJ1-6, the V gene TRBV5-1; a weak D match, TRBD1 (5 bases). Germline V lookup: CDR1 SGHRS, CDR2 YFSETQ. With 4 bases removed from V and 5 bases from J, the gap between germline ends came to 16 bases. CDR3 length equals 16 residues. The CDR3 region is CASSLGRGQDNSPLHF. The DNA of the CDR3 is TGCGCCAGCAGCCTGGGAAGGGGCCAAGATAATTCACCCCTCCACTTT. The full variable domain, its missing parts supplied by reference TRBV5-1 and TRBJ1-6, is KAGVTQTPRYLIKTRGQQVTLSCSPISGHRSVSWYQQTPGQGLQFLFEYFSETQRNKGNFPGRFSGRQFSNSRSEMNVSTLELGDSALYLCASSLGRGQDNSPLHFGNGTRLTVT.

The chain has TRBV12-3 or TRBV12-4 and TRBJ1-1, with unresolved D. The germline V and J ends were trimmed by 10 bases and 5 bases, with 14 bases remaining between them. The CDR3 is 12 amino acids. DNA of the CDR3: TGTGCCACCTCGGGGTCCATTACTGAAGCTTTCTTT. It translates to CATSGSITEAFF.

The sample holds a few counts of this clonotype. This chain joins TRBV3-1 and TRBJ2-3, with D perhaps matching TRBD1 (6 bases). Trimming removed 2 bases at V and 0 bases at J, with 9 bases between. The V gene's germline CDR1 is LGHDT and CDR2 YNNKEL (reference sequence). This CDR3 is 15 amino acids long. The CDR3 nucleotides read TGTGCCAGCAGCCAATGGACAGAGAGCACAGATACGCAGTATTTT. This sequence encodes CASSQWTESTDTQYF.

This clonotype has a handful of counts. This rearrangement joins TRBV10-3 to TRBJ2-7; D is possibly TRBD1 or TRBD2 (6 bases each). Looked up from germline, CDR1 is ENHRY and CDR2 is SYGVKD. Trimming left V 0 bases short and J 4 bases short, with 10 bases between. This CDR3 is 14 amino acids long. CDR3 protein: CAISESRGPYEQYF. CDR3 nucleotides: TGTGCCATCAGTGAGTCTCGGGGGCCGTACGAGCAGTACTTC.

This chain connects TRBV7-9 to TRBJ2-2, with 9 bases identical to TRBD1. The ends lost 5 bases at V and 5 bases at J; junction bases unmatched: 9. The germline CDR1 and CDR2 sequences are SEHNR and FQNEAQ (reference sequence). CDR3 length equals 16 residues. The CDR3 loop is CASSAEGTGKTGELFF. The CDR3 nucleotides are TGTGCCAGCAGCGCAGAAGGGACAGGGAAAACCGGGGAGCTGTTTTTT.

The chain recombines TRBV24-1 with TRBJ2-1; TRBD1 might be the D (5 bases). The germline CDR1 and CDR2 sequences are KGHDR and SFDVKD. The CDR3 consists of 15 residues. Trimming took off 4 bases at V and 7 bases at J, with 16 bases between the two ends. The CDR3 DNA reads as TGTGCCACCAGTGAGGGTCTGACCCCAGGGAATGAGCAGTTCTTC. It translates to CATSEGLTPGNEQFF.

The CDR3 sequence: CASRPTSGASTDTQYF. DNA for the CDR3: TGTGCCAGCAGACCTACTAGCGGGGCTAGCACAGATACGCAGTATTTT. The chain uses TRBV5-4 and TRBJ2-3; 10 bases agree with TRBD2. The CDR3 runs to 16 residues. CDR1 and CDR2 (germline): SGHNT, YYREEE (reference sequence). The junction had 6 bases not matched to a gene; V was cut back by 5 bases and J by 0 bases.

The chain has TRBV6-2 or TRBV6-3 and TRBJ1-2; 7 nucleotides line up with TRBD1. This CDR3 contains 14 residues. Germline V CDR1 and CDR2: MNHEY, SVGEGT. The trim removed 0 bases at V and 8 bases at J, leaving 6 bases unmatched. This chain's CDR3 is CASSYSGQVVGYTF. In DNA form, the CDR3 reads TGTGCCAGCAGTTACTCCGGACAGGTCGTCGGCTACACCTTC.

In this sample, this clonotype turned up once. The chain has TRBV5-5 and TRBJ2-7; TRBD2 matches 9 bases. This CDR3 contains 17 residues. V lost 2 bases and J lost 2; bases outside the gene matches: 11. Germline V gene data show CDR1 as SGHKS and CDR2 as YYEKEE (reference sequence). CDR3 sequence: CASSFVPSGATPYEQYF. DNA for the CDR3: TGTGCCAGCAGCTTCGTCCCTAGCGGGGCAACCCCCTACGAGCAGTACTTC.

The chain has TRBV12-3 or TRBV12-4 and TRBJ2-1; 7 positions agree with TRBD1. Trimming removed 5 bases from V and 6 bases from J; junction bases left unmatched: 10. This CDR3 region has 15 residues. The CDR3 loop is CASSDRVRVGNEQFF. The CDR3 region has the DNA TGTGCCAGCAGTGACAGGGTCAGGGTTGGCAATGAGCAGTTCTTC.

The chain couples TRBV12-3 or TRBV12-4 to TRBJ1-1; D unresolved. Trimming removed 5 bases at V and 8 bases at J, with 12 bases between. This CDR3 region has 12 residues. CDR3 sequence: CASSDTRSEAFF. CDR3 bases: TGTGCCAGCAGTGATACCAGGTCGGAAGCTTTCTTT.